This TCR beta chain was sequenced in a study of cytomegalovirus exposure and HLA in healthy donors. Across the study: A preliminary data release comprised approximately 85 million unique TCRs obtained from HLA-typed donors.

The PCR was carried out with 60 Vbeta primers and 13 Jbeta primers. Method: immunoSEQ multiplex PCR; TCRdb's copy keeps in-frame clones and lacks some. The data hold roughly 100,000 clones, with around 75% observed a single time. The CDR3 totals 16 residues. Germline CDR1 SGHVS, CDR2 FQNEAQ. The germline V and J ends were trimmed by 5 bases and 8 bases, with 21 bases remaining between them. The clonotype was recovered from a man aged 30 to 45 in good health and CMV-seronegative. The chain uses TRBV7-8 and TRBJ1-4; D uncertain. The sample was PBMCs. Here the CDR3 reads CASSPRTGRSGEKLFF. The CDR3 DNA follows: TGTGCCAGCAGCCCCCGCACGGGGAGGTCGGGGGAAAAACTGTTTTTT.